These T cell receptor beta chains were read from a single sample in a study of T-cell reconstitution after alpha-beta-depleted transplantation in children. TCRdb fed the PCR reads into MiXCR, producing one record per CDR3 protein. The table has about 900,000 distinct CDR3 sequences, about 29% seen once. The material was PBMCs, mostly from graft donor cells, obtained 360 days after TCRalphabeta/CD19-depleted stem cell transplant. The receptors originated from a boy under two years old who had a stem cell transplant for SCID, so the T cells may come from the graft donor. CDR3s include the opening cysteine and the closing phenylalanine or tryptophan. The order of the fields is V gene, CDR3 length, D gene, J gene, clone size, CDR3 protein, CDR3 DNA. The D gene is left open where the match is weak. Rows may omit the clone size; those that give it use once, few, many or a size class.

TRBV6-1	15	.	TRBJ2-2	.	CASSETYINTGELFF	TGTGCCAGCAGTGAAACGTACATTAACACCGGGGAGCTGTTTTTT
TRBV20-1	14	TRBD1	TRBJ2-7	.	CSASYRGPKYEQYF	TGCAGTGCTAGTTACAGGGGTCCTAAATACGAGCAGTACTTC
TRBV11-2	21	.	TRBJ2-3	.	CASSPSRGLNRGRRDTDTQYF	TGTGCCAGCAGCCCTTCGAGAGGCCTGAATAGAGGTCGGCGGGATACAGATACGCAGTATTTT
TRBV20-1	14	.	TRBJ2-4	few	CSADPGLAKNIQYF	TGCAGTGCTGATCCGGGACTAGCCAAAAACATTCAGTACTTC
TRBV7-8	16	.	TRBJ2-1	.	CASSSTRDGIFNEQFF	TGTGCCAGCAGCTCAACTCGGGACGGGATCTTTAATGAGCAGTTCTTC
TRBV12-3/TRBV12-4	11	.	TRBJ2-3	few	CASSLARSTAF	TGTGCCAGCAGTTTAGCGCGGTCTACGGCGTTT
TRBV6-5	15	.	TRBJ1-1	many	CASSYPRDGVTEAFF	TGTGCCAGCAGTTACCCCAGGGATGGGGTCACTGAAGCTTTCTTT
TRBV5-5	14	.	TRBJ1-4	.	CASSLTGFNEKLFF	TGTGCCAGCAGCTTGACAGGGTTTAATGAAAAACTGTTTTTT
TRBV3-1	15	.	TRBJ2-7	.	CASSPGRGRAYEQYF	TGTGCCAGCAGCCCTGGGAGGGGGCGAGCCTACGAGCAGTACTTC
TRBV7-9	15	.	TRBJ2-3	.	CASSSQFDPTDTQYF	TGTGCCAGCAGCTCACAGTTCGACCCGACGGATACGCAGTATTTT
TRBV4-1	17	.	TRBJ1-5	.	CASSHRKGTVGNQPQHF	TGCGCCAGCAGCCACAGGAAGGGGACGGTAGGAAATCAGCCCCAGCATTTT
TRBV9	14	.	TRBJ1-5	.	CASSVSGIGQPQHF	TGTGCCAGCAGCGTATCAGGGATTGGGCAGCCCCAGCATTTT
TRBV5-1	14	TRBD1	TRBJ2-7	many	CASSQDRDNYEQYF	TGCGCCAGCAGCCAGGACAGGGATAACTACGAGCAGTACTTC
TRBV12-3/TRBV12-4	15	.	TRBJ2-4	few	CASSFLGLAKNIQYF	TGTGCCAGCAGTTTCTTAGGTCTAGCCAAAAACATTCAGTACTTC
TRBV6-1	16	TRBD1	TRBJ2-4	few	CASSETPYRGENIQYF	TGTGCCAGCAGTGAAACGCCATACAGGGGAGAGAACATTCAGTACTTC
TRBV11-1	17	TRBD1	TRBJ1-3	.	CASSLNAGGGSGNTIYF	TGTGCCAGCAGCTTGAACGCAGGGGGAGGCTCTGGAAACACCATATATTTT
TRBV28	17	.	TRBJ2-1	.	CASSSPGTMSSYNEQFF	TGTGCCAGCAGTTCGCCCGGGACAATGAGCTCCTACAATGAGCAGTTCTTC
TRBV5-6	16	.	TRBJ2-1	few	CASSLAPPSSYNEQFF	TGTGCCAGCAGCTTGGCGCCTCCGAGCTCCTACAATGAGCAGTTCTTC
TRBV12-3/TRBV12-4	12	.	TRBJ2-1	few	CASTDPANEQFF	TGTGCCAGCACCGACCCCGCAAATGAGCAGTTCTTC
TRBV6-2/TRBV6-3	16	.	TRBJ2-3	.	CASSARGEGSSDTQYF	TGTGCCAGCAGTGCCAGGGGGGAGGGGTCCTCAGATACGCAGTATTTT
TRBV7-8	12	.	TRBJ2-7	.	CASSLEQHEQYF	TGTGCCAGCAGCTTAGAGCAGCACGAGCAGTACTTC
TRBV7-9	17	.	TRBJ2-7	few	CASSSGVPGISSYEQYF	TGTGCCAGCAGCTCAGGAGTCCCCGGGATAAGCTCCTACGAGCAGTACTTC
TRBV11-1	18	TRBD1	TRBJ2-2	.	CASSYRLFGQGNTGELFF	TGTGCCAGCAGCTACCGTCTCTTTGGACAGGGGAACACCGGGGAGCTGTTTTTT
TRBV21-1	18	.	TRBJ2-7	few	CASSKPGQGAAYLYEQYF	TGTGCCAGCAGCAAGCCGGGACAGGGGGCTGCCTATCTCTACGAGCAGTACTTC
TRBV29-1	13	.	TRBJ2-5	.	CSVEGRFQETQYF	TGCAGCGTTGAAGGACGGTTCCAAGAGACCCAGTACTTC
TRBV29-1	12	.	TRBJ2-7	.	CSYSDLSYEQYF	TGCAGTTACAGCGACCTCTCCTACGAGCAGTACTTC
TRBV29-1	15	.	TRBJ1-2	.	CSVPITREGGNGYTF	TGCAGCGTTCCTATTACACGGGAGGGAGGGAATGGCTACACCTTC
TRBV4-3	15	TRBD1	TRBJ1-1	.	CASSQDNRGNTEAFF	TGCGCCAGCAGCCAAGATAACAGGGGGAACACTGAAGCTTTCTTT
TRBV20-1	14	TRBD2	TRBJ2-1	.	CSAGTSGSYNEQFF	TGCAGTGCTGGGACTAGCGGCTCCTACAATGAGCAGTTCTTC
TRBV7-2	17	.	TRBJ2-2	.	CASTPLAVTVNTGELFF	TGTGCCAGCACCCCATTGGCGGTAACGGTGAACACCGGGGAGCTGTTTTTT
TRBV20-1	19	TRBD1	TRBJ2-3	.	CSAKSYRDSPGASEDTQYF	TGCAGTGCTAAGTCCTACCGGGACAGTCCTGGGGCCAGCGAAGATACGCAGTATTTT
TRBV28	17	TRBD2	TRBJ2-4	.	CASSPSWDSGGQNIQYF	TGTGCCAGCAGCCCTAGTTGGGATAGCGGGGGACAAAACATTCAGTACTTC
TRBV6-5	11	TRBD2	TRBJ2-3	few	CASTSGDTQYF	TGTGCCAGCACTAGCGGGGATACGCAGTATTTT
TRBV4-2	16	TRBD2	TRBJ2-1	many	CASSQGFPSGDYEQFF	TGTGCCAGCAGCCAAGGTTTTCCTAGCGGGGACTATGAGCAGTTCTTC
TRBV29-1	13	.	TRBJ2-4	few	CSAGDRAKNIQYF	TGCAGCGCAGGGGATCGGGCCAAAAACATTCAGTACTTC
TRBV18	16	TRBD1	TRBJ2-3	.	CASSPRDRANTDTQYF	TGTGCCAGCTCACCAAGGGACAGGGCTAACACAGATACGCAGTATTTT
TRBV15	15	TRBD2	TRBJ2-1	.	CATGTLAGASGEQFF	TGTGCCACCGGAACGCTAGCGGGGGCTTCTGGGGAGCAGTTCTTC
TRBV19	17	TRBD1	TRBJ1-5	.	CASSLRAPGQGTQPQHF	TGTGCCAGTAGCCTCCGGGCCCCGGGACAGGGGACTCAGCCCCAGCATTTT
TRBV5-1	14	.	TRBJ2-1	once	CASSFEVTYNEQFF	TGCGCCAGCAGCTTTGAGGTTACTTACAATGAGCAGTTCTTC
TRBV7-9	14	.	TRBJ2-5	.	CASSHWGGQETQYF	TGTGCCAGCAGCCATTGGGGAGGCCAAGAGACCCAGTACTTC
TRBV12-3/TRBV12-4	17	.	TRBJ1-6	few	CASTPSQGWSGFNSLHF	TGTGCCAGCACTCCCTCGCAGGGTTGGAGCGGCTTTAATTCCCTCCACTTT
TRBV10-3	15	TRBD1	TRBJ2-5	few	CAISGQGGFQETQYF	TGTGCCATCAGCGGACAGGGTGGGTTCCAAGAGACCCAGTACTTC
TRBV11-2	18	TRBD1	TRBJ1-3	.	CASSLDRTATGRGNTIYF	TGTGCCAGCAGCTTAGATCGGACGGCGACAGGGCGGGGAAACACCATATATTTT
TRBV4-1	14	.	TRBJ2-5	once	CASSQALFAETQYF	TGCGCCAGCAGCCAAGCCCTTTTTGCGGAGACCCAGTACTTC
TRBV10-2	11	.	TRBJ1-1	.	CASTSGTEAFF	TGCGCCAGCACTTCAGGCACTGAAGCTTTCTTT
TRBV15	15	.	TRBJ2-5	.	CATSRDRLGPRTQYF	TGTGCCACCAGCAGAGATCGCCTAGGCCCAAGGACCCAGTACTTC
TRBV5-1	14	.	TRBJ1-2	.	CASSLEGVGYGYTF	TGCGCCAGCAGCTTGGAAGGAGTTGGCTATGGCTACACCTTC
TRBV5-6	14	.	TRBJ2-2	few	CASSLPAWSGELFF	TGTGCCAGCAGCTTGCCCGCGTGGTCCGGGGAGCTGTTTTTT
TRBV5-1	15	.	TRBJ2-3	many	CASSLAGASTDTQYF	TGCGCCAGCAGCTTGGCCGGTGCCAGCACAGATACGCAGTATTTT
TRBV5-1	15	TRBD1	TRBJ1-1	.	CASSRSRGGHTEAFF	TGCGCCAGCAGTCGAAGCAGGGGGGGCCACACTGAAGCTTTCTTT
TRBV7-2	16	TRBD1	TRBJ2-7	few	CASSLLGLGGLYEQYF	TGTGCCAGCAGCTTATTGGGCCTAGGGGGCCTCTACGAGCAGTACTTC
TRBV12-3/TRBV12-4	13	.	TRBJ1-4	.	CASSFEVQEKLFF	TGTGCCAGCAGTTTTGAGGTTCAGGAAAAACTGTTTTTT
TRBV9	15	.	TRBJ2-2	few	CASSVASLAAGELFF	TGTGCCAGCAGCGTAGCTAGTCTAGCAGCCGGGGAGCTGTTTTTT
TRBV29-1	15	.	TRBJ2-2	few	CSATRSGRWTGELFF	TGCAGCGCCACAAGGTCAGGGCGGTGGACCGGGGAGCTGTTTTTT